The rows below give T cell receptor beta chains drawn from one sample of a study of blood T cell repertoires in COVID-19. The table came from immunoSEQ multiplex PCR; TCRdb's copy has only in-frame clones and leaves some out. In the table there are fewer than 250,000 clones, 70% to 90% of which are singletons. Material: peripheral blood. These receptors originate from a woman in her 70s with acute or convalescent COVID-19. Each CDR3 is given with its conserved first and last residue. Fields, in order: CDR3 protein, clone size, V gene, CDR3 length. For some rows the clone size is stated as once, few or many, or as a class when expanded; others skip it.

CASSPGTVLLNTEAFF,.,TRBV5-1,16
CATSSTGHEQYF,few,TRBV15,12
CASSYAGENIQYF,.,TRBV6-5,13
CSVMDTNTEAFF,.,TRBV29-1,12
CASSSQGYEQFF,.,TRBV6-6,12
CSVQSRTGTYEQYF,.,TRBV29-1,14
CASSPLAGNTGELFF,.,TRBV14,15
CASQRQAGNAEAFF,.,TRBV19,14
CASGPSPLAGMAYEQYF,.,TRBV12-5,17
CASSPTGAKNIQYF,.,TRBV18,14
CAAGGLYNEQFF,.,TRBV7-9,12
CAISRTGTGNTEAFF,.,TRBV10-3,15
CASSTGKEAFF,.,TRBV7-9,11
CASSLEGSGGPYEQYF,few,TRBV7-2,16
CASSLGTAGGYTF,.,TRBV5-1,13
CATTGSAEAFF,.,TRBV19,11
CASSPDYLQETQYF,.,TRBV18,14
CASRYGQGPNYGYTF,.,TRBV5-4,15
CASRNRVGGSGANVLTF,.,TRBV5-1,17
CASSQEPGQGDCNEQFF,.,TRBV3-1/TRBV3-2,17
CASSLALAGGETQYF,.,TRBV28,15
CASSLATIAGQETQYF,.,TRBV5-1,16
CASSLRTDHYNSPLHF,few,TRBV27,16
CASALGGAGELFF,.,TRBV3-1/TRBV3-2,13
CASSQDSRDYYNEQFF,.,TRBV4-1,16
CASSQGDRARKTQYF,once,TRBV3-1/TRBV3-2,15
CASSLGQAYNSPLHF,few,TRBV5-4,15
CASPPSLAGGGQWQFF,.,TRBV9,16
CASSLKGTALGTEAFF,.,TRBV5-5,16